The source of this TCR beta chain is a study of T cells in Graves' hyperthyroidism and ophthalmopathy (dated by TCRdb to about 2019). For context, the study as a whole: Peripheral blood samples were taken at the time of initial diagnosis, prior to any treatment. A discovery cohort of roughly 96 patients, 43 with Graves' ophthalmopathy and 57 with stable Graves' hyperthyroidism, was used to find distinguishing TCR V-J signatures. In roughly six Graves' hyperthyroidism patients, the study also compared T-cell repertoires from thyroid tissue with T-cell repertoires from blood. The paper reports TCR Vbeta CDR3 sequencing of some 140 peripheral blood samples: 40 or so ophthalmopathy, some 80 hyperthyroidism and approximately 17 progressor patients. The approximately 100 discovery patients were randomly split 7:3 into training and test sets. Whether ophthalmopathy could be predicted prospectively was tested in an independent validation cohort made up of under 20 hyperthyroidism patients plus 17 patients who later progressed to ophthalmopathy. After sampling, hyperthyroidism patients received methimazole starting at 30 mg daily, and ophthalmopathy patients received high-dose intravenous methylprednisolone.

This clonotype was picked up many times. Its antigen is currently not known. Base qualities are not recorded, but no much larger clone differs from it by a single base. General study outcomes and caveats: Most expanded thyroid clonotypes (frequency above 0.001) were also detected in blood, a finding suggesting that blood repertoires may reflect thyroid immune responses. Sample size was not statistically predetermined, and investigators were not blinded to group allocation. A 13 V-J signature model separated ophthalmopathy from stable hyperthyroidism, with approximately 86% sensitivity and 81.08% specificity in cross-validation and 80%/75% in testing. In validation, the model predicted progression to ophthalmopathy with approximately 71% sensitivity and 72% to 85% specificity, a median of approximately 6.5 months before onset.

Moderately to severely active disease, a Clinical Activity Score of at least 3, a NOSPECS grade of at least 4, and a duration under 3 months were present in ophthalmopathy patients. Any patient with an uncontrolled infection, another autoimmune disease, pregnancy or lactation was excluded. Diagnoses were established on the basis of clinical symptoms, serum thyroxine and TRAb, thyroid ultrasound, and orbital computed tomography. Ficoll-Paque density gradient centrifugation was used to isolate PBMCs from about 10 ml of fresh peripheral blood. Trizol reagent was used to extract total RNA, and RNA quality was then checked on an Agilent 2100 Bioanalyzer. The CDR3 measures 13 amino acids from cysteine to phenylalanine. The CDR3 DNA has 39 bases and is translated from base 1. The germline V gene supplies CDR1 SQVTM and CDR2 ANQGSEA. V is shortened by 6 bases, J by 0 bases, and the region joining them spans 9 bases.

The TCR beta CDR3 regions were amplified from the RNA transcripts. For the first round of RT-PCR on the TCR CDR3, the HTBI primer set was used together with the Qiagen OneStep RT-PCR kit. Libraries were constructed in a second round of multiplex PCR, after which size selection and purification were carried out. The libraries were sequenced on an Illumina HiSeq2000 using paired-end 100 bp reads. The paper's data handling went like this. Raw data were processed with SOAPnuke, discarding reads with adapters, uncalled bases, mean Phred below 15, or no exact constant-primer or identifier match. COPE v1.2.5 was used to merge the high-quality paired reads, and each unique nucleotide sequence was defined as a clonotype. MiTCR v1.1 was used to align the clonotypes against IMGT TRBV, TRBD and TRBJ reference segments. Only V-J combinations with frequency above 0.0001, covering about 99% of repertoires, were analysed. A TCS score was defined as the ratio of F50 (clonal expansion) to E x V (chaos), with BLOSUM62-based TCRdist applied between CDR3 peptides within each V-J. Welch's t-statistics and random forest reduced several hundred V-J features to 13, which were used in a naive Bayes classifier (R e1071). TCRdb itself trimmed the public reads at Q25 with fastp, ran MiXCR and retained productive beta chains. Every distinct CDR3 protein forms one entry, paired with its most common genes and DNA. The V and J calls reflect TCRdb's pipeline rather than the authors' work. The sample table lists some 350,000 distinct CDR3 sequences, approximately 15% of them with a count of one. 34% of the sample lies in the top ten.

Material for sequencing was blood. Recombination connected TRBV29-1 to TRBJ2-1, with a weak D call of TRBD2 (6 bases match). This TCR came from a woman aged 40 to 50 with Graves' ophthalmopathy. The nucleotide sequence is TGCAGCGTAGCGACTAGCTCCTACAATGAGCAGTTCTTC. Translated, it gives CSVATSSYNEQFF.